A selection of T cell receptor beta chains follows, all from one sample in a study of OX40 agonist ivuxolimab in advanced cancers. Data came from immunoSEQ multiplex PCR; TCRdb stores just in-frame clones and leaves some out. The table lists some 42,000 clones, 80% to 90% of them singletons. The sequenced sample was CD4+ or CD8+ T cells sorted from blood, obtained in a trial of the OX40 agonist ivuxolimab. These receptors originate from an adult with an advanced solid tumor such as melanoma, head and neck, liver or kidney cancer. Each CDR3 is given with its conserved first and last residue. The D gene is left open where the match is weak. Some rows mark clone size as missing; the rest say once, few, many or name a class of expanded clone.

v_call	j_call	clone_size	d_call	cdr3_aa	cdr3_nt
TRBV7-9	TRBJ2-7	.	.	CASRKLSTYEQYF	TGTGCCAGCAGGAAATTAAGTACCTACGAGCAGTACTTC
TRBV2	TRBJ2-3	.	.	CASSPGVMTTDTQYF	TGTGCCAGCAGTCCGGGGGTCATGACCACAGATACGCAGTATTTT
TRBV10-3	TRBJ1-3	.	TRBD1	CAISEGRGTGNTIYF	TGTGCCATCAGTGAGGGCAGGGGGACTGGAAACACCATATATTTT
TRBV2	TRBJ2-1	.	TRBD2	CASSESAGVENEQFF	TGTGCCAGCAGTGAGTCGGCGGGAGTCGAAAATGAGCAGTTCTTC
TRBV7-9	TRBJ2-2	few	.	CASSSDSANTGELFF	TGTGCCAGCAGCTCCGACAGTGCGAACACCGGGGAGCTGTTTTTT
TRBV5-5	TRBJ2-5	.	.	CASSTWDTLGTQYF	TGTGCCAGCAGCACCTGGGACACATTAGGGACCCAGTACTTC
TRBV7-9	TRBJ2-5	.	.	CASSFPLGVETQYF	TGTGCCAGCAGCTTCCCTCTGGGGGTAGAGACCCAGTACTTC
TRBV10-2	TRBJ2-7	.	.	CASSDPGSTTYEQYF	TGCGCCAGCAGTGACCCGGGGAGCACTACCTACGAGCAGTACTTC
TRBV7-9	TRBJ2-7	.	.	CASARGDSYEQYF	TGTGCCAGCGCCCGAGGCGACTCCTACGAGCAGTACTTC
TRBV2	TRBJ2-1	.	.	CASTEGGLVGYNEQFF	TGTGCCAGCACTGAGGGGGGCTTAGTCGGATACAATGAGCAGTTCTTC
TRBV7-2	TRBJ2-1	.	.	CASSPAGKGWNEQFF	TGTGCCAGCAGCCCCGCCGGTAAGGGTTGGAATGAGCAGTTCTTC
TRBV4-3	TRBJ1-5	.	.	CASSQDGNQPQHF	TGCGCCAGCAGCCAGGACGGCAATCAGCCCCAGCATTTT
TRBV7-2	TRBJ1-2	.	.	CASSPGDPGFGGYTF	TGTGCCAGCAGCCCTGGGGACCCGGGATTTGGTGGCTACACCTTC
TRBV28	TRBJ1-3	.	.	CASSGQSRNTIYF	TGTGCCAGCAGTGGACAGAGTCGAAACACCATATATTTT
TRBV6-5	TRBJ2-7	.	.	CASSLTGHSYEQYF	TGTGCCAGCAGTCTAACGGGCCATTCCTACGAGCAGTACTTC
TRBV28	TRBJ1-1	.	.	CASSLYVGKAFF	TGTGCCAGCAGTTTATACGTGGGAAAAGCTTTCTTT
TRBV5-1	TRBJ1-2	.	.	CASSLGSPYGYTF	TGCGCCAGCAGCTTGGGCAGTCCCTATGGCTACACCTTC
TRBV5-4	TRBJ2-1	.	.	CASSLATSHEQFF	TGTGCCAGCAGCTTGGCAACTAGCCATGAGCAGTTCTTC
TRBV5-1	TRBJ2-7	.	.	CASSLGRGTSYEQYF	TGCGCCAGCAGCTTGGGGCGAGGCACCTCCTACGAGCAGTACTTC
TRBV27	TRBJ1-1	.	TRBD1	CASSWDRDTEAFF	TGTGCCAGCAGTTGGGACAGAGACACTGAAGCTTTCTTT
TRBV19	TRBJ2-7	.	.	CASSIEGKQYF	TGTGCCAGTAGTATAGAGGGTAAGCAGTACTTC
TRBV5-1	TRBJ1-1	.	TRBD1	CASSGTGLNTEAFF	TGCGCCAGCAGCGGGACAGGGTTGAACACTGAAGCTTTCTTT
TRBV4-3	TRBJ1-2	.	.	CASSQDAGQTFNYGYTF	TGCGCCAGCAGCCAAGATGCCGGCCAGACGTTTAACTATGGCTACACCTTC
TRBV7-2	TRBJ1-1	.	.	CASSPEAGPTEAFF	TGTGCCAGCAGCCCCGAAGCAGGGCCCACTGAAGCTTTCTTT
TRBV6-6	TRBJ1-2	.	.	CASSYGRGDNGYTF	TGTGCCAGCAGTTACGGACGGGGCGATAATGGCTACACCTTC
TRBV7-2	TRBJ2-2	.	.	CASSLRQRSPGELFF	TGTGCCAGCAGCTTAAGACAGAGATCCCCCGGGGAGCTGTTTTTT
TRBV28	TRBJ1-2	.	.	CASRDYTGYGYTF	TGTGCCAGCCGGGACTACACGGGCTATGGCTACACCTTC
TRBV10-3	TRBJ2-7	.	.	CAISESGGGREQYF	TGTGCCATCAGTGAGTCTGGCGGGGGCCGGGAGCAGTACTTC
TRBV6-1	TRBJ1-5	.	.	CASGARGNQPQHF	TGTGCCAGCGGGGCCCGGGGCAATCAGCCCCAGCATTTT
TRBV4-1	TRBJ1-5	.	.	CASSQEPQRGIGNQPQHF	TGCGCCAGCAGCCAAGAACCCCAACGAGGGATCGGCAATCAGCCCCAGCATTTT
TRBV27	TRBJ2-5	.	.	CASSLSGTPAETQYF	TGTGCCAGCAGTTTATCCGGCACCCCGGCCGAGACCCAGTACTTC
TRBV28	TRBJ1-5	.	.	CASSLVNQPQHF	TGTGCCAGCAGTTTGGTGAATCAGCCCCAGCATTTT
TRBV11-2	TRBJ2-1	once	TRBD1	CASSTGQDNEQFF	TGTGCCAGCAGCACGGGACAGGACAATGAGCAGTTCTTC
TRBV6-5	TRBJ2-1	.	TRBD2	CASSSLAGGRGGQQFF	TGTGCCAGCAGTTCACTAGCGGGAGGGCGTGGGGGGCAGCAGTTCTTC
TRBV28	TRBJ2-7	.	TRBD1	CATIKGQGDEQYF	TGTGCCACCATAAAGGGACAGGGGGACGAGCAGTACTTC
TRBV7-2	TRBJ2-7	.	.	CASSLRVLGDYEQYF	TGTGCCAGCAGCTTGAGGGTGCTAGGGGACTACGAGCAGTACTTC
TRBV7-2	TRBJ1-6	once	.	CASSLKGSSYNSPLHF	TGTGCCAGCAGCTTAAAGGGGAGCTCCTATAATTCACCCCTCCACTTT
TRBV30	TRBJ2-6	.	.	CAWGLTGANVLTF	TGTGCCTGGGGCCTAACGGGGGCCAACGTCCTGACTTTC
TRBV7-9	TRBJ2-3	.	.	CASSWGRGSDTQYF	TGTGCCAGCAGCTGGGGCAGGGGATCCGATACGCAGTATTTT
TRBV19	TRBJ1-5	.	TRBD1	CASSPTGGGQPQHF	TGTGCCAGTAGTCCAACAGGGGGCGGTCAGCCCCAGCATTTT
TRBV28	TRBJ1-6	.	.	CASSLSQGKDSPLHF	TGTGCCAGCAGTTTATCTCAGGGCAAGGACTCACCCCTCCACTTT
TRBV5-1	TRBJ2-6	.	.	CASSLGPQGPQNSGANVLTF	TGCGCCAGCAGCTTGGGGCCGCAGGGCCCACAAAACTCTGGGGCCAACGTCCTGACTTTC
TRBV5-6	TRBJ2-7	.	TRBD1	CASSETGQAEIIYEQYF	TGTGCCAGCAGCGAAACCGGACAGGCCGAAATTATCTACGAGCAGTACTTC
TRBV4-1	TRBJ2-7	.	TRBD2	CASSQDIASGSSPHEQYF	TGCGCCAGCAGCCAAGATATAGCTAGCGGGAGTTCTCCCCACGAGCAGTACTTC
TRBV7-3	TRBJ2-5	.	.	CASSLTGLETQYF	TGTGCCAGCAGCTTAACTGGTTTAGAGACCCAGTACTTC
TRBV18	TRBJ1-5	.	TRBD1	CASSPGQGDQPQHF	TGTGCCAGCTCACCGGGACAGGGAGATCAGCCCCAGCATTTT
TRBV28	TRBJ2-7	.	.	CASSSSPYEQYF	TGTGCCAGCAGTTCCTCCCCCTACGAGCAGTACTTC
TRBV5-1	TRBJ2-1	.	.	CASSSRTDSSYNEQFF	TGCGCCAGCAGCTCACGGACCGACAGCTCCTACAATGAGCAGTTCTTC
TRBV10-3	TRBJ2-2	.	.	CAINPMFGGELFF	TGTGCCATCAATCCGATGTTCGGCGGGGAGCTGTTTTTT
TRBV7-2	TRBJ1-5	once	.	CASSLSASNNQPQHF	TGTGCCAGCAGCTTATCGGCTTCGAACAATCAGCCCCAGCATTTT
TRBV19	TRBJ1-5	.	.	CASRDRATSDQPQHF	TGTGCCAGTAGAGACCGGGCCACCTCCGATCAGCCCCAGCATTTT